These T cell receptor beta chains were read from a single sample in a study of T cells in tuberculosis. Using immunoSEQ multiplex PCR, the repertoire was profiled, and TCRdb retains in-frame clones only, with some absent. The sample yields about 50,000 clones, roughly 96% seen once. The source material was PBMCs, sampled at tuberculosis diagnosis. The receptors were gathered from an adult with tuberculosis. CDR3s include the opening cysteine and the closing phenylalanine or tryptophan. Fields, in order: J gene, V gene, D gene, clone size, CDR3 DNA, CDR3 protein. The D gene is left open where the match is weak. A row's size may be missing; if present it is once, few, many or a size class.

j_call: TRBJ1-4; v_call: TRBV18; d_call: TRBD1; clone_size: few; cdr3_nt: TGTGCCAGCTCTCGTAAAACCGGGACAGAAAATGAAAAACTGTTTTTT; cdr3_aa: CASSRKTGTENEKLFF
j_call: TRBJ2-5; v_call: TRBV30; d_call: TRBD1; clone_size: NA; cdr3_nt: TGTGCCTGGAGTTTTACAGGGGGCGCGACGGAGACCCAGTACTTC; cdr3_aa: CAWSFTGGATETQYF
j_call: TRBJ2-3; v_call: TRBV19; d_call: TRBD2; clone_size: NA; cdr3_nt: TGTGCCAGTAGTACCCCAGCTAGCGGGAGGGATTCGGATACGCAGTATTTT; cdr3_aa: CASSTPASGRDSDTQYF
j_call: TRBJ1-6; v_call: TRBV27; d_call: NA; clone_size: NA; cdr3_nt: TGTGCCAGCAGATTACAGGGCTCCTATAATTCACCCCTCCACTTT; cdr3_aa: CASRLQGSYNSPLHF
j_call: TRBJ2-5; v_call: TRBV7-7; d_call: TRBD2; clone_size: NA; cdr3_nt: TGTGCTAGCCGAGGACTAGCGGAGACCCAGTACTTC; cdr3_aa: CASRGLAETQYF
j_call: TRBJ2-5; v_call: TRBV5-6; d_call: TRBD1; clone_size: NA; cdr3_nt: TGTGCCAGCAGCTTGGCCGCCGGGACAGGGGTCCAAGAGACCCAGTACTTC; cdr3_aa: CASSLAAGTGVQETQYF
j_call: TRBJ2-5; v_call: TRBV5-1; d_call: TRBD2; clone_size: NA; cdr3_nt: TGCGCCAGCAGCGTTAGACTAGCGGGTTCGCAAGAGACCCAGTACTTC; cdr3_aa: CASSVRLAGSQETQYF
j_call: TRBJ2-1; v_call: TRBV27; d_call: NA; clone_size: NA; cdr3_nt: TGTGCCAGCAGTTTGTATAATGAGCAGTTCTTC; cdr3_aa: CASSLYNEQFF
j_call: TRBJ1-1; v_call: TRBV12-5; d_call: NA; clone_size: NA; cdr3_nt: TGTGCTAGTGGGCGGGGACCGCCTTCGTTGGACACTGAAGCTTTCTTT; cdr3_aa: CASGRGPPSLDTEAFF
j_call: TRBJ2-3; v_call: TRBV10-3; d_call: NA; clone_size: NA; cdr3_nt: TGTGCCATCAGTGAGTCGATCCGGTCTAGCACAGATACGCAGTATTTT; cdr3_aa: CAISESIRSSTDTQYF
j_call: TRBJ1-1; v_call: TRBV7-2; d_call: TRBD1; clone_size: NA; cdr3_nt: TGTGCCAGCAGCCGGACAGGGGGCACTGAAGCTTTCTTT; cdr3_aa: CASSRTGGTEAFF
j_call: TRBJ2-6; v_call: TRBV18; d_call: TRBD1; clone_size: once; cdr3_nt: TGTGCCAGCTCACTTCTCCTCCGGGACAGCAACTCTGGGGCCAACGTCCTGACTTTC; cdr3_aa: CASSLLLRDSNSGANVLTF
j_call: TRBJ1-6; v_call: TRBV7-9; d_call: TRBD1; clone_size: NA; cdr3_nt: TGTGCCAGCAGCTTAAGTGCCGGACAGGTTTCTTCACCCCTCCACTTT; cdr3_aa: CASSLSAGQVSSPLHF
j_call: TRBJ2-1; v_call: TRBV5-1; d_call: NA; clone_size: NA; cdr3_nt: TGCGCCAGCAGCTTGGTAAATTCAGGAGGGTCCTACAATGAGCAGTTCTTC; cdr3_aa: CASSLVNSGGSYNEQFF
j_call: TRBJ1-2; v_call: TRBV4-3; d_call: TRBD1; clone_size: NA; cdr3_nt: TGCGCCAGCAGCCAAGACAGGGGGTTTAACTATGGCTACACCTTC; cdr3_aa: CASSQDRGFNYGYTF
j_call: TRBJ2-5; v_call: TRBV14; d_call: NA; clone_size: NA; cdr3_nt: TGTGCCAGCAGGAGAGGGAGGCCAGGAGAGACCCAGTACTTC; cdr3_aa: CASRRGRPGETQYF
j_call: TRBJ1-1; v_call: TRBV5-1; d_call: NA; clone_size: NA; cdr3_nt: TGCGCCAGCAGCTTGAATCAGGCGACGTCCGAAGCTTTCTTT; cdr3_aa: CASSLNQATSEAFF
j_call: TRBJ2-1; v_call: TRBV2; d_call: TRBD2; clone_size: NA; cdr3_nt: TGTGCCAGCAGTGGCTCTAGCGGGAGCGATAATGAGCAGTTCTTC; cdr3_aa: CASSGSSGSDNEQFF
j_call: TRBJ2-1; v_call: TRBV28; d_call: TRBD2; clone_size: NA; cdr3_nt: TGTGCCAGCAGTTTTAGCGGGAGCGGAACCTACAATGAGCAGTTCTTC; cdr3_aa: CASSFSGSGTYNEQFF
j_call: TRBJ2-2; v_call: TRBV2; d_call: TRBD2; clone_size: NA; cdr3_nt: TGTGCCAGCAGGAAGTTAGCGGGAGGGTTTGCCGGGGAGCTGTTTTTT; cdr3_aa: CASRKLAGGFAGELFF
j_call: TRBJ1-2; v_call: TRBV28; d_call: TRBD1; clone_size: NA; cdr3_nt: TGTGCCAGCAGTTTGCAAGTCGGACAGGGTCGGGGCTACACCTTC; cdr3_aa: CASSLQVGQGRGYTF
j_call: TRBJ1-4; v_call: TRBV13; d_call: NA; clone_size: NA; cdr3_nt: TGTGCCAGCAGCTTATTTCGGAGGGCTGCGGGGGCTGAAAAACTGTTTTTT; cdr3_aa: CASSLFRRAAGAEKLFF
j_call: TRBJ2-7; v_call: TRBV10-2; d_call: NA; clone_size: NA; cdr3_nt: TGCGCCAGCAGTGAGCTAGGCCTCAGTTTGGCCTACGAGCAGTACTTC; cdr3_aa: CASSELGLSLAYEQYF
j_call: TRBJ2-7; v_call: TRBV27; d_call: TRBD2; clone_size: once; cdr3_nt: TGTGCCAGCAGTTTAACTAGCGGGGCCTCCTACGAGCAGTACTTC; cdr3_aa: CASSLTSGASYEQYF
j_call: TRBJ1-3; v_call: TRBV6-6; d_call: TRBD1; clone_size: NA; cdr3_nt: TGTGCCAGCAGTTCCCACAGGGGTGCGGACACCATATATTTT; cdr3_aa: CASSSHRGADTIYF
j_call: TRBJ2-1; v_call: TRBV2; d_call: TRBD2; clone_size: NA; cdr3_nt: TGTGCCAGCAGTGATACTTACACTAGCGGGAGGGAGGATGAGCAGTTCTTC; cdr3_aa: CASSDTYTSGREDEQFF
j_call: TRBJ2-7; v_call: TRBV10-2; d_call: NA; clone_size: NA; cdr3_nt: TGCGCCAGCAGTGACCCTTCCCGGAGCTACGAGCAGTACTTC; cdr3_aa: CASSDPSRSYEQYF
j_call: TRBJ2-7; v_call: TRBV6-5; d_call: TRBD1; clone_size: NA; cdr3_nt: TGTGCCAGCAGAGTACAGGGGCCGTCGCCCTACGAGCAGTACTTC; cdr3_aa: CASRVQGPSPYEQYF
j_call: TRBJ2-1; v_call: TRBV4-1; d_call: NA; clone_size: NA; cdr3_nt: TGCGCCAGCAGCCAAGGACACTATGAGGGAGATGAGCAGTTCTTC; cdr3_aa: CASSQGHYEGDEQFF
j_call: TRBJ2-1; v_call: TRBV7-7; d_call: TRBD1; clone_size: NA; cdr3_nt: TGTGCTAGCTCGCCCCTCGGGACAGGGGGTGGTGAGCAGTTCTTC; cdr3_aa: CASSPLGTGGGEQFF
j_call: TRBJ1-2; v_call: TRBV9; d_call: TRBD1; clone_size: NA; cdr3_nt: TGTGCCAGCAGCGTAAGCCGAGACAGGGGGAGTTATGGCTACACCTTC; cdr3_aa: CASSVSRDRGSYGYTF
j_call: TRBJ1-3; v_call: TRBV25-1; d_call: TRBD1; clone_size: once; cdr3_nt: TGTGCCAGCAGCGGGACAGATTCTGGAAACACCATATATTTT; cdr3_aa: CASSGTDSGNTIYF
j_call: TRBJ2-2; v_call: TRBV27; d_call: NA; clone_size: NA; cdr3_nt: TGTGCCAGCAAAACAGCCGGGGAGCTGTTTTTT; cdr3_aa: CASKTAGELFF
j_call: TRBJ1-2; v_call: TRBV2; d_call: TRBD1; clone_size: NA; cdr3_nt: TGTGCCAGCAGTGCGGACAGGGGCAATTATGGCTACACCTTC; cdr3_aa: CASSADRGNYGYTF
j_call: TRBJ1-1; v_call: TRBV7-9; d_call: NA; clone_size: NA; cdr3_nt: TGTGCCATCTCCAGGGTAGGGAACACTGAAGCTTTCTTT; cdr3_aa: CAISRVGNTEAFF
j_call: TRBJ2-3; v_call: TRBV11-2; d_call: TRBD1; clone_size: once; cdr3_nt: TGTGCCAGCAGCTTAGGGTCAGGGGGATCGGGCACAGATACGCAGTATTTT; cdr3_aa: CASSLGSGGSGTDTQYF
j_call: TRBJ1-1; v_call: TRBV5-1; d_call: NA; clone_size: NA; cdr3_nt: TGCGCCAGCACCGGTAACACTGAAGCTTTCTTT; cdr3_aa: CASTGNTEAFF
j_call: TRBJ2-1; v_call: TRBV4-1; d_call: NA; clone_size: NA; cdr3_nt: TGCGCCAGCAGCCAAGAAGGCTATCGGGTGGAAGAGCAGTTCTTC; cdr3_aa: CASSQEGYRVEEQFF
j_call: TRBJ2-7; v_call: TRBV4-3; d_call: NA; clone_size: NA; cdr3_nt: TGCGCCAGCAGCCAAGAGGGAGGAATGGTGTACGAGCAGTACTTC; cdr3_aa: CASSQEGGMVYEQYF
j_call: TRBJ2-7; v_call: TRBV28; d_call: NA; clone_size: NA; cdr3_nt: TGTGCCAGCAGTGTTTTGCCCCAGGGATACGAGCAGTACTTC; cdr3_aa: CASSVLPQGYEQYF
j_call: TRBJ1-2; v_call: TRBV25-1; d_call: TRBD1; clone_size: NA; cdr3_nt: TGTGCCAGCAGTGAGGACAGGGGTGGCTACACCTTC; cdr3_aa: CASSEDRGGYTF
j_call: TRBJ2-7; v_call: TRBV4-3; d_call: TRBD2; clone_size: NA; cdr3_nt: TGCGCCAGCAGCCAAAGGAATTTGGGCGGGAGGGACTACGAGCAGTACTTC; cdr3_aa: CASSQRNLGGRDYEQYF
j_call: TRBJ2-7; v_call: TRBV7-6; d_call: TRBD2; clone_size: NA; cdr3_nt: TGTGCCAGCAGCTTAGGCGGGAGTGACTACGAGCAGTACTTC; cdr3_aa: CASSLGGSDYEQYF
j_call: TRBJ2-7; v_call: TRBV6-4; d_call: NA; clone_size: NA; cdr3_nt: TGTGCCAGCAGTGCCAGGCCAGGGGATAGCGAGCAGTACTTC; cdr3_aa: CASSARPGDSEQYF
j_call: TRBJ2-7; v_call: TRBV7-2; d_call: TRBD1; clone_size: NA; cdr3_nt: TGTGCCAGCAGCCTAACAGGGACAGGCGTCGGCGAGCAGTACTTC; cdr3_aa: CASSLTGTGVGEQYF
j_call: TRBJ1-4; v_call: TRBV4-3; d_call: NA; clone_size: NA; cdr3_nt: TGCGCCAGCAGCCAAGGGCTTAACACTAATGAAAAACTGTTTTTT; cdr3_aa: CASSQGLNTNEKLFF
j_call: TRBJ1-4; v_call: TRBV7-6; d_call: NA; clone_size: NA; cdr3_nt: TGTGCCAGCAGCTTAGACGTGGGCGATGAAAAACTGTTTTTT; cdr3_aa: CASSLDVGDEKLFF
j_call: TRBJ2-7; v_call: TRBV15; d_call: NA; clone_size: NA; cdr3_nt: TGTGCCACCAGCAGAGATCGGGGAAACTACGAGCAGTACTTC; cdr3_aa: CATSRDRGNYEQYF
j_call: TRBJ2-7; v_call: TRBV14; d_call: NA; clone_size: NA; cdr3_nt: TGTGCCAGCAGCCAAGCGGGATTCCCCACCTACGAGCAGTACTTC; cdr3_aa: CASSQAGFPTYEQYF
j_call: TRBJ1-2; v_call: TRBV10-3; d_call: TRBD1; clone_size: once; cdr3_nt: TGTGCCATCAGTGAGATTCGACAGGGAGGCTACGGCTACACCTTC; cdr3_aa: CAISEIRQGGYGYTF
j_call: TRBJ2-1; v_call: TRBV30; d_call: TRBD2; clone_size: NA; cdr3_nt: TGTGCCTGGAGTTCTAGCGGGATGGTCGGGAGACACAATGAGCAGTTCTTC; cdr3_aa: CAWSSSGMVGRHNEQFF
j_call: TRBJ1-1; v_call: TRBV30; d_call: NA; clone_size: NA; cdr3_nt: TGTGCCTGGAGTGGTTTTGATGGAGGGGAAGCTTTCTTT; cdr3_aa: CAWSGFDGGEAFF
j_call: TRBJ2-1; v_call: TRBV7-2; d_call: NA; clone_size: NA; cdr3_nt: TGTGCCAGCAGCTATAAGACAGGTCAGAGCAATGAGCAGTTCTTC; cdr3_aa: CASSYKTGQSNEQFF
j_call: TRBJ2-4; v_call: TRBV19; d_call: TRBD1; clone_size: NA; cdr3_nt: TGTGCCACCCGACAGGGGCAAAACATTCAGTACTTC; cdr3_aa: CATRQGQNIQYF
j_call: TRBJ2-7; v_call: TRBV9; d_call: NA; clone_size: once; cdr3_nt: TGTGCCAGCAGCGTAGTGGAGGGTGGCGAGCAGTACTTC; cdr3_aa: CASSVVEGGEQYF
j_call: TRBJ1-6; v_call: TRBV25-1; d_call: TRBD1; clone_size: NA; cdr3_nt: TGTGCCAGCAGGACAGGGGAAGGGGCACCCCTCCACTTT; cdr3_aa: CASRTGEGAPLHF
j_call: TRBJ2-7; v_call: TRBV4-2; d_call: TRBD1; clone_size: NA; cdr3_nt: TGTGCCAGCAGCCAAGGGGGACAGGGAGTTAACTACGAGCAGTACTTC; cdr3_aa: CASSQGGQGVNYEQYF